This passage covers 8 T cell receptor beta chains from one sample sequenced in a study of T cell repertoires and Cas9 in healthy adults. Some clones are missing from TCRdb's copy, which holds only in-frame ones; the method was immunoSEQ multiplex PCR. Of approximately 22,000 clones detected, 90% appear once; the ten largest clones hold 0.65% to 0.8%. Specimen: CD4+ effector T cells (CD127+, CD25-, CD137-, CD154-) from PBMCs; culture status not recorded. The receptors here all came from a human donor in good health.

The rearrangement links TRBV6-5 to TRBJ2-2, with D possibly being TRBD1 or TRBD2 (5 bases each). Germline CDR1 is MNHEY and CDR2 is SVGAGI. This CDR3 is built from 14 residues. The ends were cut back, 2 bases at V and 7 bases at J, with 11 bases in the middle. As DNA, the CDR3 is TGTGCCAGCAGTTACCGGGGCTTAAACGGGGAGCTGTTTTTT. Its translation: CASSYRGLNGELFF.

J is TRBJ2-2 and V is TRBV5-1, with D possibly matching TRBD2 (6 bases). The CDR3 is 15 amino acids. V lost 1 base and J lost 1, with 8 bases in between. Germline CDR1 reads SGHRS; CDR2 reads YFSETQ. The CDR3, as DNA: TGCGCCAGCAGCTTGAGTAGCGGGAACACCGGGGAGCTGTTTTTT. Translating gives CASSLSSGNTGELFF.

J is TRBJ2-7 and V is TRBV6-6, with D possibly matching TRBD1 (5 bases). From germline, CDR1 is MNHNY and CDR2 SVGAGI (reference sequence). CDR3 length equals 13 residues. V was clipped by 8 bases and J by 3 bases, with 14 bases between them. This CDR3 reads CASSGQGFYEQYF. The CDR3 bases are TGTGCCAGCTCAGGGCAGGGATTCTACGAGCAGTACTTC.

This chain joins TRBV5-1 and TRBJ2-2, with D unclear. This CDR3 region has 16 residues. The V end was cut by 1 base, the J end by 6 bases, with 16 bases between. From germline, CDR1 is SGHRS and CDR2 YFSETQ. CDR3 in amino acids: CASSLHQRVVAGELFF. CDR3 nucleotide sequence: TGCGCCAGCAGCTTGCACCAAAGGGTGGTGGCCGGGGAGCTGTTTTTT.

The gene calls are TRBV7-3 and TRBJ1-1; D may be TRBD1 (5 bases). CDR3 size: 16 residues. V was trimmed by 5 bases and J by 2 bases, leaving 18 bases between them. Germline assignment: CDR1 SGHTA and CDR2 FQGTGA. The DNA of the CDR3 is TGTGCCAGCAGCCTATCGACGGGGCCGCTTAACACTGAAGCTTTCTTT. Its protein is CASSLSTGPLNTEAFF.

This rearrangement joins TRBV5-1 to TRBJ2-5; 7 nucleotides line up with TRBD2. V shed 0 bases and J 2 bases; nucleotides not matched to a gene: 4. CDR1 is SGHRS, CDR2 YFSETQ, per germline. This CDR3 region has 15 residues. The CDR3 DNA reads TGCGCCAGCAGCTTGGAGTGGGGAGGGCAAGAGACCCAGTACTTC. It codes for CASSLEWGGQETQYF.

This chain joins TRBV5-1 and TRBJ1-1; D uncertain. Between the trimmed V and J ends, which lost 3 bases and 1 base, there was a span of 13 bases. Germline loops: CDR1 SGHRS, CDR2 YFSETQ. The CDR3 length is 15 residues. CDR3 sequence: CASSSPALGNTEAFF. The CDR3 nucleotides are TGCGCCAGCAGCTCCCCGGCTCTGGGGAACACTGAAGCTTTCTTT. Full variable domain (outside the CDR3, taken from reference TRBV5-1 and TRBJ1-1): KAGVTQTPRYLIKTRGQQVTLSCSPISGHRSVSWYQQTPGQGLQFLFEYFSETQRNKGNFPGRFSGRQFSNSRSEMNVSTLELGDSALYLCASSSPALGNTEAFFGQGTRLTVV.

This sequence joins TRBV15 and TRBJ1-6; 8 nucleotides match TRBD1. CDR1 is LNHNV, CDR2 YYDKDF, per germline (reference sequence). V shed 4 bases and J 4 bases; nucleotides not matched to a gene: 12. The CDR3 spans 18 residues. The chain's CDR3 is CATSNYGTGGTYNSPLHF. DNA of the CDR3: TGTGCCACCAGCAACTACGGGACAGGTGGAACATATAATTCACCCCTCCACTTT.